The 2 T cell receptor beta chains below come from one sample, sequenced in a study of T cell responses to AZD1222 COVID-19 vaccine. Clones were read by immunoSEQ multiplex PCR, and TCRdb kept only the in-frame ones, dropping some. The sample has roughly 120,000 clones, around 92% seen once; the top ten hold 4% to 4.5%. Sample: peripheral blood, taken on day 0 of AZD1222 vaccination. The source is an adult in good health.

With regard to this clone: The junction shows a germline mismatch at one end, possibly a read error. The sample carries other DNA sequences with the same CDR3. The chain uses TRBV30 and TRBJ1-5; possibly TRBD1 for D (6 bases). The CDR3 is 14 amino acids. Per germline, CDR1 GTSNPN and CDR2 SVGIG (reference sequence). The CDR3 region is CAWSRGLSNQPQHF. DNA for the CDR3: TGTGCTTGGAGCAGGGGCCTTAGCAATCAGCCCCAGCATTTT.

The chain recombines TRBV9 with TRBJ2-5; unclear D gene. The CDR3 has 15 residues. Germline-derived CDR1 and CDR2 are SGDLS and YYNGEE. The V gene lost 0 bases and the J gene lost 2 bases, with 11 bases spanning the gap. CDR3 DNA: TGTGCCAGCAGCGTAGGAGTAGTACAGCAAGAGACCCAGTACTTC. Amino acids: CASSVGVVQQETQYF.